The 12 T cell receptor beta chains below come from one sample, sequenced in a study of regulatory T cells in long-lasting Graves disease. The TCR beta library used iRepertoire HTBI primers with Arm-PCR amplification of CDR3. TCRdb ran MiXCR on the multiplex PCR reads and lists one entry per CDR3 protein. The sample has 500,000 or so distinct CDR3 sequences; about 15% are singletons. Time point in this sample: newly diagnosed GD, antithyroid drugs for less than 3 months. RNA isolated from PBMCs was used to make the TCR library. These data are also associated with another study on T cells in Graves' hyperthyroidism and ophthalmopathy.

Sequences were derived from peripheral blood mononuclear cells (PBMCs), sampled at new diagnosis, from a patient treated with antithyroid drugs. The receptors were sampled from a woman aged 35-65 years with Graves disease.

V is TRBV25-1 and J is TRBJ1-1; 7 bases align to TRBD1. The V and J ends lost 7 bases and 2 bases, in that order; junction bases with no gene match: 4. The CDR3 totals 13 residues. Germline CDR1 is MGHDK and CDR2 is SYGVNS. This CDR3 reads CASTGQANTEAFF. In nucleotides, the CDR3 is TGTGCCAGCACCGGACAGGCCAACACTGAAGCTTTCTTT.

This clonotype was counted ten times or more. The junction does not match germline at one end; this may be a read error. The chain recombines TRBV2 with TRBJ1-5, with a weak D call TRBD1 (5 bases). This CDR3 region has 16 residues. From germline, CDR1 is SNHLY and CDR2 FYNNEI. The CDR3 loop is CASTTAGGLGNQAQHF. CDR3 in DNA: TGTGCCAGCACTACGGCGGGGGGGTTGGGCAATCAGGCCCAGCATTTT.

Many counts were recorded for this clonotype. This rearrangement joins TRBV3-1 to TRBJ1-1, with a tentative D call TRBD1 (6 bases). Germline CDR1 reads LGHDT; CDR2 reads YNNKEL (reference sequence). This CDR3 has 16 residues. V shed 5 bases and J shed 0 bases, with 16 bases lying between them. The chain's CDR3 is CASSASTGTMNTEAFF. CDR3 in DNA: TGTGCCAGCAGCGCCTCGACCGGGACAATGAACACTGAAGCTTTCTTT.

This clonotype was seen only a few times. The chain uses TRBV4-1 and TRBJ1-4, with TRBD1 identical over 7 bases. This CDR3 is built from 15 residues. V was clipped by 4 bases and J by 8 bases; unmatched bases: 10. In germline, CDR1 is MGHRA, CDR2 YSYEKL. The CDR3 nucleotides read TGCGCCAGCAGCCCCACAGGGGAGCAAAACGAAAAACTGTTTTTT. Residues: CASSPTGEQNEKLFF.

The V and J genes are TRBV27 and TRBJ2-7; the match to TRBD2 covers 9 bases. With V trimmed by 6 bases and J by 4 bases, 7 bases remained unmatched. Germline lookup yields CDR1 MNHEY and CDR2 SMNVEV (reference sequence). The CDR3 is 14 residues long. CDR3 amino acids: CASSPTSGPYEQYF. The CDR3 DNA follows: TGTGCCAGCAGCCCGACTAGCGGTCCATACGAGCAGTACTTC.

This clonotype was seen more than once but under ten times. This chain uses TRBV9 with TRBJ2-1; unclear D gene. The length of the CDR3 is 13 residues. Trimming shortened V by 2 bases and J by 0 bases, and 3 bases separated the two germline ends. Germline CDR1 and CDR2: SGDLS and YYNGEE. The CDR3 is CASSVASYNEQFF. CDR3 in DNA: TGTGCCAGCAGCGTTGCCTCCTACAATGAGCAGTTCTTC.

This clonotype came up many times. V is TRBV5-1 and J is TRBJ1-2, with 7 bases identical to TRBD1. The CDR3 totals 14 residues. Germline CDR1 reads SGHRS; CDR2 reads YFSETQ. With V trimmed by 3 bases and J by 7 bases, 9 bases remained unmatched. CDR3 loop: CASSSNRGGFGYTF. The CDR3, as DNA: TGCGCCAGCAGCTCCAACAGGGGCGGTTTTGGCTACACCTTC.

The sample holds a few counts of this clonotype. J is TRBJ2-7 and V is TRBV20-1; TRBD1 matches at 9 bases. V lost 6 bases, J lost 6 bases, and 12 bases stayed unmatched. Germline V CDR1 and CDR2: DFQATT, SNEGSKA (reference sequence). The CDR3 loop spans 14 amino acids. CDR3 nucleotide sequence: TGCAGTGCAGCCGGGACAGGGAAAGCTAGCGAGCAGTACTTC. This gives the protein CSAAGTGKASEQYF.

The table lists this clonotype with a few counts. This chain links TRBV7-9 with TRBJ1-1; D is perhaps TRBD1 (5 bases). Germline CDR1 reads SEHNR; CDR2 reads FQNEAQ (reference sequence). This CDR3 comprises 14 residues. Trimming pared 3 bases from V and 5 bases from J, leaving 13 bases between. The CDR3 loop is CASSFSLEGTEAFF. CDR3 bases: TGTGCCAGCAGCTTTTCACTAGAGGGGACTGAAGCTTTCTTT.

This clonotype has at least ten counts. The gene calls are TRBV7-2 and TRBJ1-5; 9 positions match TRBD1. Trimming cost V 5 bases and J 6 bases; bases outside gene matches: 5. The germline V gene encodes CDR1 SGHTA and CDR2 FQGNSA. The CDR3 spans 14 residues. This CDR3 is CASSNRDRAQPQHF. The CDR3 DNA sequence: TGTGCCAGCAGCAACCGGGACAGGGCTCAGCCCCAGCATTTT.

This clonotype has ten or more counts. The CDR3 DNA is TGCGCCAGCAGCGCCAGGGTGGACCAAGAGACCCAGTACTTC. This gives the protein CASSARVDQETQYF. The chain recombines TRBV5-1 with TRBJ2-5; D possibly corresponds to TRBD1 (5 bases). CDR1 is SGHRS, CDR2 YFSETQ, per germline. Trimming removed 4 bases from V and 0 bases from J, with 10 bases in between. This CDR3 contains 14 residues.

This clonotype was counted only a few times. This sequence joins TRBV4-1 and TRBJ2-5; unclear D gene. The ends were cut back, 5 bases at V and 5 bases at J, with 12 bases in the middle. This CDR3 spans 13 amino acids. From germline, CDR1 is MGHRA and CDR2 YSYEKL. CDR3 residues: CASSAFARETQYF. CDR3 bases: TGCGCCAGCAGCGCATTTGCGCGGGAGACCCAGTACTTC.